This T cell receptor beta chain was captured by sequencing in a study of shared T cell receptors in the human thymus. The data were produced by immunoSEQ multiplex PCR, yet TCRdb's version contains in-frame clones alone and is incomplete. The sample yields 540,000 or so clones, 75% to 85% seen once. Per the germline V gene, CDR1 is SEHNR and CDR2 is FQNEAQ (reference sequence). V shed 5 bases and J shed 3 bases, with 14 bases lying between them. The CDR3 loop spans 15 amino acids. The same sample was also studied in work on human thymus T cells.

This receptor was obtained from a boy less than two years old with a congenital heart defect. What was sequenced was thymocytes. The chain has TRBV7-9 and TRBJ2-1, with D uncertain. The CDR3 DNA reads TGTGCCAGCAGCCGGATCTCAACGGGCTACAATGAGCAGTTCTTC. Protein product: CASSRISTGYNEQFF. The variable domain in full, completed from reference TRBV7-9 and TRBJ2-1, reads DTGVSQNPRHKITKRGQNVTFRCDPISEHNRLYWYRQTLGQGPEFLTYFQNEAQLEKSRLLSDRFSAERPKGSFSTLEIQRTEQGDSAMYLCASSRISTGYNEQFFGPGTRLTVL.